This T cell receptor beta chain was profiled in a study of lymphopenia after photon versus proton radiotherapy (dated by TCRdb to the late 2010s). Concerning the study at large: The study compared the immunological effects of photon versus proton radiation therapy in patients with gastrointestinal tumors who developed high-grade lymphopenia. The cohort included 20 or so patients with gastrointestinal tumors who developed lymphopenia after receiving either photon or proton therapy. The goal of the study was to describe how the two radiation modalities differ in their effects on the immune system. Broader findings and caveats from the paper: The survival association was assessed only in patients who died, and better survival with proton therapy was presented by the authors as a possibility rather than a demonstrated result. During treatment, patients who received proton therapy stayed relatively stable, whereas patients who received photon therapy lost naive T cells and TCR diversity and gained effector/memory populations. Among patients across the cohort who died, overall survival time showed an inverse correlation with a larger post-nadir drop in TCR diversity. After the lymphocyte count nadir, photon-treated repertoires showed oligoclonal expansion, especially of CD8+ Temra cells, which drove the drop in diversity.

Regarding this clone: Its antigen remains undetermined. No clone much larger than this one lies a single base away; base qualities are absent.

The library came from the immunoSEQ multiplex PCR assay. T cell repertoires were profiled by deep sequencing of rearranged TCR beta loci, alongside multiparametric flow cytometry. The immuneACCESS repertoire file appears here via TCRdb, limited to in-frame rearrangements. These files lack a portion of the clones; in checked studies, under half of the deficit traces to unresolved V genes, and the cause of the others is not known. The sample contains roughly 61,000 clones, around 90% of them found a single time. The ten largest clones take up 9.5% to 15% of the sample. The receptor was derived from a man aged 80 or over with esophageal cancer. The specimen comprised peripheral blood, sampled from a patient treated with proton-based radiotherapy.

The CDR3 in this case is CATSDRNYGYTF. The sequence in DNA is TGTGCCACCTCGGACAGAAATTATGGCTACACCTTC. The chain uses TRBV19 and TRBJ1-2; TRBD1 is perhaps the D gene, given 6 matching bases. The V end loses 10 bases and the J end loses 5 bases, and a stretch of 14 bases separates them. The CDR3 runs 12 amino acids, cysteine and phenylalanine included. The kept DNA is CDR3 alone, 36 bases in frame from the first base. Per the germline V gene (reference sequence), LNHDA is the CDR1 and SQIVND is the CDR2.